This T cell receptor (beta chain) was recovered during a study of blood T cell repertoires in COVID-19. Background on the study: Nucleic acid was either cDNA or gDNA, and it came from T cells, B-cell-depleted T cells, or PBMCs.

CDR1 is MNHEY, CDR2 SVGAGI, per germline. The CDR3 is made up of 14 amino acids. Trimming pared 0 bases from V and 2 bases from J, leaving 7 bases between. Only in-frame clones appear in the TCRdb table, and some are missing; sequencing was by immunoSEQ multiplex PCR. The sample holds around 400,000 clones, about 89% seen once. Regarding this clone: Other DNA sequences in the sample encode the same CDR3.

Material for sequencing was peripheral blood. The chain couples TRBV6-5 to TRBJ1-1; unclear D gene. The TCR sequence derives from a woman aged 55-75 years with COVID-19, enrolled during active disease. CDR3 residues: CASSYSRGNTEAFF. CDR3 nucleotides: TGTGCCAGCAGTTACTCGCGCGGAAACACTGAAGCTTTCTTT.